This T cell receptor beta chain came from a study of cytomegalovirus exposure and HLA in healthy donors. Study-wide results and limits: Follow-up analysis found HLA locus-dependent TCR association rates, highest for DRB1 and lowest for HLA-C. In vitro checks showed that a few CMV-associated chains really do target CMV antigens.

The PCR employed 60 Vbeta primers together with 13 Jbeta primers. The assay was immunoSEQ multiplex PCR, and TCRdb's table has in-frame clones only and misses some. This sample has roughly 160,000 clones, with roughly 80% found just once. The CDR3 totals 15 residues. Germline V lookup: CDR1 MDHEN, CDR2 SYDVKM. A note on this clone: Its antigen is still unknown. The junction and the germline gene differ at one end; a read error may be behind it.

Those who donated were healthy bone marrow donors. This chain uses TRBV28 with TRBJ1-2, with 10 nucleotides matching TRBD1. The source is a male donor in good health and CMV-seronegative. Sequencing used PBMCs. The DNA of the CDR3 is TGTGCCAGCAGGACCGGGACAGGGGCCAACTATGGCTACCCCTTC. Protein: CASRTGTGANYGYPF.